This T cell receptor (beta chain) originates from a study of shared clonotypes between healthy human individuals. About this clone itself: Its matching antigen is unknown.

Study-wide results and caveats: Genetic and exposure-history diversity was limited by the few donors.

V lost 4 bases and J lost 9, with 14 bases in between. This CDR3 spans 13 amino acids. CDR1 and CDR2 (germline): SGHAT, FQNNGV. Some clones are missing from TCRdb's copy, which holds only in-frame ones; the method was immunoSEQ multiplex PCR. Here the sample spans some 2.4 million clones, 80% to 95% being singletons. This rearrangement joins TRBV11-2 to TRBJ2-3; D remains ambiguous. The specimen sequenced was naive CD4+ T cells from PBMCs. Subset of the sample: CD45RA+ positively selected. The TCR comes from a young man in good health. Some clones in this sample may be carry-over from other donors' samples. Here the CDR3 reads CASSYDALRTQYF. CDR3 DNA sequence: TGTGCCAGCAGCTACGATGCCCTCCGCACGCAGTATTTT.